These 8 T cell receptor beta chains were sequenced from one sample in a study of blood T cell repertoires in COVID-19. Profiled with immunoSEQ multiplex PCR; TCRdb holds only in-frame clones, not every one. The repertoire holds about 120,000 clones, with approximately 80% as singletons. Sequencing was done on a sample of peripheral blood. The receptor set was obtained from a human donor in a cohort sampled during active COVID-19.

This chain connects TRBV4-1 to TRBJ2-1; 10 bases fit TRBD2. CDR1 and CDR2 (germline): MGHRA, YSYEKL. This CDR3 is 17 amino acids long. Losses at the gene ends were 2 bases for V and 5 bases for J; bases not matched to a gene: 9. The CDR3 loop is CASSQRSGGAGNNEQFF. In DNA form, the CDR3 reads TGCGCCAGCAGCCAACGAAGCGGGGGGGCCGGGAACAATGAGCAGTTCTTC.

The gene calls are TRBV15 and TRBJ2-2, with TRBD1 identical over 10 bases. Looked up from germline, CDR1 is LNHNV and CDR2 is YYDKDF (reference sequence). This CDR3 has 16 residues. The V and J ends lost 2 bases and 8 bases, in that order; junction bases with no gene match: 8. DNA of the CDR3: TGTGCCACCAGCAGATCCCGACAGGGGGCGGGGGGGGAGCTGTTTTTT. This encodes CATSRSRQGAGGELFF.

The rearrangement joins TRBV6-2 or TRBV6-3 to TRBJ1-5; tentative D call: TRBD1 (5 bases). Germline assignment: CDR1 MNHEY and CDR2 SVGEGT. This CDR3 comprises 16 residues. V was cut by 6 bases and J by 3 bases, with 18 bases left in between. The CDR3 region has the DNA TGTGCCAGCAGACCTCCGGGACTGCCTCTCAATCAGCCCCAGCATTTT. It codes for CASRPPGLPLNQPQHF.

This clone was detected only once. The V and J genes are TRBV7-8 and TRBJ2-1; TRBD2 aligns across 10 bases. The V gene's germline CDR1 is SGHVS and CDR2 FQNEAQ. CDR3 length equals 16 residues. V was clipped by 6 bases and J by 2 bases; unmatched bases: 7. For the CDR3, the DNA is TGTGCCAGCAGGCTGACTAGCGGGCCCACCTACAATGAGCAGTTCTTC. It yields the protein CASRLTSGPTYNEQFF.

The CDR3 region is CATSDETGVYGYTF. The CDR3 region has the DNA TGTGCCACCAGTGACGAAACAGGGGTCTATGGCTACACCTTC. The rearrangement joins TRBV24-1 to TRBJ1-2; 7 bases are a match to TRBD1. The trim removed 4 bases at V and 4 bases at J, leaving 5 bases unmatched. Germline loops: CDR1 KGHDR, CDR2 SFDVKD. The CDR3 contains 14 residues.

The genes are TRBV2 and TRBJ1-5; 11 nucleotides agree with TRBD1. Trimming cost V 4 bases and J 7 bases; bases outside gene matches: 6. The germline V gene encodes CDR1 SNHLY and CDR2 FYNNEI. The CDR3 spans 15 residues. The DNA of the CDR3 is TGTGCCAGCAGTGGAGGACAGGGGGCGAACCAGCCCCAGCATTTT. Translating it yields CASSGGQGANQPQHF.

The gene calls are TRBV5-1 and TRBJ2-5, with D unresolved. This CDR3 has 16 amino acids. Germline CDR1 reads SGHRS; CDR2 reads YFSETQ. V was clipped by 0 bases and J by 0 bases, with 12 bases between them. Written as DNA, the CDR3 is TGCGCCAGCAGCTTGGGCGCTATGGGCAACCAAGAGACCCAGTACTTC. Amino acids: CASSLGAMGNQETQYF.

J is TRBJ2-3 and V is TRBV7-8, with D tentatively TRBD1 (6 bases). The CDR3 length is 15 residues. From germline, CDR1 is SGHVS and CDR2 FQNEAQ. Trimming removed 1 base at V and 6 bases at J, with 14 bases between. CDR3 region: CASSLGGHTMDTQYF. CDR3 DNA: TGTGCCAGCAGCTTAGGGGGACACACCATGGATACGCAGTATTTT.